The 12 T cell receptor beta chains in this list originate from one sample, sequenced in a study of breast tumors, draining lymph nodes, adjacent tissues. Each CDR3 protein is one row after TCRdb ran MiXCR on the multiplex PCR reads. Among fewer than 25,000 distinct CDR3 sequences listed, approximately 63% were seen once. The source material was tumor-adjacent breast tissue. The origin of the receptors is a female donor with breast cancer. Some clones in this sample may be carry-over from other donors' samples.

This clonotype was counted at least ten times. The chain couples TRBV6-1 to TRBJ2-3, with 8 bases matching TRBD1. Germline V CDR1 and CDR2: MNHNS, SASEGT. V lost 3 bases and J lost 1; bases outside the gene matches: 3. The CDR3 consists of 15 residues. In DNA, the CDR3 is TGTGCCAGCAGTGAGGAGACAGGGGGCACAGATACGCAGTATTTT. Protein: CASSEETGGTDTQYF.

In this sample, this clonotype turned up once. The chain carries TRBV10-3 and TRBJ2-3, with 8 positions matching TRBD2. The germline CDR1 and CDR2 sequences are ENHRY and SYGVKD. The CDR3 extends over 14 amino acids. V was clipped by 7 bases and J by 5 bases; unmatched bases: 8. CDR3 in amino acids: CAIKGAGDGDTQYF. DNA for the CDR3: TGTGCCATCAAGGGAGCGGGAGACGGAGATACGCAGTATTTT.

The genes are TRBV12-3 or TRBV12-4 and TRBJ2-1, with TRBD2 matching over 12 bases. CDR3 length: 15 amino acids. Germline trimming cut 6 bases from V and 5 bases from J; bases unmatched to any gene: 5. DNA for the CDR3: TGTGCCAGCAGGTCCGGGACTAGCGGGCACAATGAGCAGTTCTTC. Protein: CASRSGTSGHNEQFF.

The gene calls are TRBV10-2 and TRBJ2-5; 12 nucleotides align to TRBD2. CDR3 size: 15 residues. The trim removed 6 bases at V and 5 bases at J, leaving 7 bases unmatched. The germline CDR1 and CDR2 sequences are WSHSY and SAAADI. The CDR3 loop reads CASSLTSGSPETQYF. CDR3 DNA: TGCGCCAGCAGCCTGACTAGCGGGAGTCCTGAGACCCAGTACTTC.

This clonotype was found once. This chain connects TRBV20-1 to TRBJ2-1; 12 bases are shared with TRBD2. This CDR3 spans 16 amino acids. The ends lost 7 bases at V and 9 bases at J; junction bases unmatched: 16. From germline, CDR1 is DFQATT and CDR2 SNEGSKA (reference sequence). Here the CDR3 reads CSVGLAGGYSESEQFF. Here the CDR3 DNA reads TGCAGTGTCGGGCTAGCGGGAGGGTACAGTGAGAGTGAGCAGTTCTTC.

The chain has TRBV7-9 and TRBJ2-7; 8 bases fit TRBD1. Germline lookup yields CDR1 SEHNR and CDR2 FQNEAQ (reference sequence). The CDR3 runs 16 residues. Trimming at V came to 5 bases and at J to 7 bases, leaving 16 bases not matched to a gene. The CDR3 DNA is TGTGCCAGCAGCCGAGCCGGACAGGGATCGCCTAGGGAGCAGTACTTC. It is translated as CASSRAGQGSPREQYF.

This clonotype was seen repeatedly, ten times or more. This sequence joins TRBV10-1 and TRBJ1-4, with D tentatively TRBD1 (6 bases). V was shortened by 4 bases and J by 7 bases, with 13 bases between the two germline ends. CDR1 and CDR2 (germline): WNHNN, SYGVQD (reference sequence). The CDR3 sequence is 14 residues long. This CDR3 reads CASSGVRGAEKLFF. Here the CDR3 DNA reads TGCGCCAGCAGTGGAGTCAGGGGCGCTGAAAAACTGTTTTTT.

In its sample, this clonotype ranks as medium-sized. The chain combines TRBV2 with TRBJ2-7; 7 nucleotides line up with TRBD2. The CDR3 totals 13 residues. Germline V gene data show CDR1 as SNHLY and CDR2 as FYNNEI. Losses at the gene ends were 8 bases for V and 0 bases for J; bases not matched to a gene: 4. CDR3 DNA sequence: TGTGCCAGCCTCGGGACTAACTCCTACGAGCAGTACTTC. Amino acids: CASLGTNSYEQYF.

The chain uses TRBV5-6 and TRBJ2-5; D is possibly TRBD1 or TRBD2 (5 bases each). This CDR3 has 15 amino acids. The V and J ends lost 4 bases and 1 base respectively, with 14 bases between them. Germline assignment: CDR1 SGHDT and CDR2 YYEEEE. The CDR3 nucleotides are TGTGCCAGCAGCGAGGGGACCGCGACCCAAGAGACCCAGTACTTC. Translated, it gives CASSEGTATQETQYF.

The chain links TRBV20-1 to TRBJ2-3; 12 nucleotides agree with TRBD2. The length of the CDR3 is 20 residues. Germline V CDR1 and CDR2: DFQATT, SNEGSKA (reference sequence). Losses at the gene ends were 3 bases for V and 0 bases for J; bases not matched to a gene: 16. The chain's CDR3 is CSASGLAGTQYITSTDTQYF. The CDR3 DNA follows: TGCAGTGCTAGCGGACTAGCGGGAACGCAATATATAACTAGCACAGATACGCAGTATTTT.

The chain couples TRBV19 to TRBJ1-5, with a weak D call TRBD1 (6 bases). Germline-derived CDR1 and CDR2 are LNHDA and SQIVND (reference sequence). The CDR3 consists of 12 residues. Trimming pared 7 bases from V and 9 bases from J, leaving 13 bases between. CDR3 bases: TGTGCCAGTAAGTTCACAGGGTTGCCCCAGCATTTT. It codes for CASKFTGLPQHF.

The chain uses TRBV24-1 and TRBJ1-2; D remains ambiguous. With 3 bases removed from V and 2 bases from J, the gap between germline ends came to 6 bases. Germline V gives CDR1 KGHDR, CDR2 SFDVKD. There are 13 residues in the CDR3. The CDR3 region has the DNA TGTGCCACCAGTGATGGGCAGAACTATGGCTACACCTTC. Its protein product is CATSDGQNYGYTF.